The clone carrying this TCR beta chain came up many times. The antigen remains undetermined. The sample is drawn from a study of T cell repertoires in cytomegalovirus infection. Across the study: It can be stated that public TCR beta signatures indicated CMV infection as well as a matching HLA type.

Study outcomes and limitations: Frequencies of public TCR beta families were cumulated, and this identified carriers of CMV plus the relevant HLA.

After removal of 5 bases from V and 3 bases from J, the junction contained 3 bases not matched to a gene. The germline V gene encodes CDR1 SGHVS and CDR2 FQNEAQ. CDR3 size: 14 residues. TCRdb itself ran the reads through MiXCR, one entry per CDR3 protein. Of hundreds of thousands of distinct CDR3 sequences listed, approximately 29% are singletons. J is TRBJ2-7 and V is TRBV7-8; 11 bases align to TRBD1. The specimen comprised cultured CD8+ T cells from PBMCs, sampled from culture after CMV antigen stimulation. The receptor's source is a human donor in good health (CMV status not recorded). Some clones in this sample may be carry-over from other donors' samples. CDR3 in DNA: TGTGCCAGCAGCCAGGGGACAGGGGGCTACGAGCAGTACTTC. This gives the protein CASSQGTGGYEQYF.